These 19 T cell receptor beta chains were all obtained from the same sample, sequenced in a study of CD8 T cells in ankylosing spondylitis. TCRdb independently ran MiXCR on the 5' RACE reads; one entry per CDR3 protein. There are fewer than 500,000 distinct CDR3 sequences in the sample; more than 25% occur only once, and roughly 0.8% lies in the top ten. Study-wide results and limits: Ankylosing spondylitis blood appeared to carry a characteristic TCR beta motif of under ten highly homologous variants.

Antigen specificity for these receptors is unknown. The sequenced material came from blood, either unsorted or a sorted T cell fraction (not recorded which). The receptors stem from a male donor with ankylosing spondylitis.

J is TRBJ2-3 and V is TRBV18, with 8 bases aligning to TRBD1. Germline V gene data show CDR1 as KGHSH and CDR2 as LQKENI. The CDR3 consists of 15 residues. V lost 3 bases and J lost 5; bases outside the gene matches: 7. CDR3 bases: TGTGCCAGCTCACCCCTAGGACAGGGTGGAGATACGCAGTATTTT. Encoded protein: CASSPLGQGGDTQYF.

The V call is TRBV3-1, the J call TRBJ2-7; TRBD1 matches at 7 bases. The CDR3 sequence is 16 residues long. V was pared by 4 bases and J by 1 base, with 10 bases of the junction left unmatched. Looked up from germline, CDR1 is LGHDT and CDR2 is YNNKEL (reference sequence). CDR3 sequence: CASSRGTGVGSYEQYF. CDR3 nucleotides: TGTGCCAGCAGCCGGGGTACAGGGGTAGGATCCTACGAGCAGTACTTC.

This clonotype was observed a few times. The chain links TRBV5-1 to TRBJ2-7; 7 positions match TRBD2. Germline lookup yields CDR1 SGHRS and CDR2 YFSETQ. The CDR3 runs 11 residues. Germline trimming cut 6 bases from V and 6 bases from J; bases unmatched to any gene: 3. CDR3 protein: CASTGEGEQYV. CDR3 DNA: TGCGCCAGCACCGGGGAGGGCGAGCAGTACGTC.

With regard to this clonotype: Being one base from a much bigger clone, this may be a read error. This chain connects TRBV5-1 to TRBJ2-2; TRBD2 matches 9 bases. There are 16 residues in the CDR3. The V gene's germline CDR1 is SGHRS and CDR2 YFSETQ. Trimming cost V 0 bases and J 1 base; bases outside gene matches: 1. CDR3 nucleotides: TGCGCCAGCAGCTTGGCACTAGCGGGGAACACCGGGGAGCTGTTTTTT. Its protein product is CASSLALAGNTGELFF.

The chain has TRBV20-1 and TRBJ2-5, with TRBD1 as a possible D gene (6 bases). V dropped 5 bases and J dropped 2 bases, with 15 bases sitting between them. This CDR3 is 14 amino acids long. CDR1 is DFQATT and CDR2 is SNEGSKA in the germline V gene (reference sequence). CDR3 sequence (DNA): TGCAGTGCTTCCCAATCAGGGGTACAAGAGACCCAGTACTTC. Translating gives CSASQSGVQETQYF.

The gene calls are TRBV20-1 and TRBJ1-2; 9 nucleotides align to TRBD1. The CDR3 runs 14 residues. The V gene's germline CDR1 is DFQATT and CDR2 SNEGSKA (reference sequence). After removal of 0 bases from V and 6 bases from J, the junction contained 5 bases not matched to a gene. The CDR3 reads CSAREGTGFHGYTF. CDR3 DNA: TGCAGTGCTAGAGAGGGGACAGGGTTCCATGGCTACACCTTC.

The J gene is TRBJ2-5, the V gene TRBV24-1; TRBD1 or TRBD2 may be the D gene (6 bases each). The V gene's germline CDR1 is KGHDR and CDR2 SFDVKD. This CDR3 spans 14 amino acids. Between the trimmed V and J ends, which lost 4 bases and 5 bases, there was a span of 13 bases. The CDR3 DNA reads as TGTGCCACCAGTGACCCCGGGGGCGGGGAGACCCAGTACTTC. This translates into CATSDPGGGETQYF.

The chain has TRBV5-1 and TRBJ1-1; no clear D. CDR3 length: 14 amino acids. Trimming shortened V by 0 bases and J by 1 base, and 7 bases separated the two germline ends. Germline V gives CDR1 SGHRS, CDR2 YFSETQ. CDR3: CASSLVRTNTEAFF. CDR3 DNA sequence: TGCGCCAGCAGCTTGGTCAGAACGAACACTGAAGCTTTCTTT.

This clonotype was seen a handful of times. CDR3 residues: CSARDTGSYGYTF. The CDR3 DNA reads as TGCAGTGCTAGAGACACAGGGTCCTATGGCTACACCTTC. V gene TRBV20-1 combines with J gene TRBJ1-2; D is perhaps TRBD1 (6 bases). The length of the CDR3 is 13 residues. Germline V gene lookup returns CDR1 DFQATT and CDR2 SNEGSKA (reference sequence). Trimming pared 0 bases from V and 4 bases from J, leaving 9 bases between.

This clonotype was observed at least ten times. In nucleotides, the CDR3 is TGTGCCAGCTCACCACAGGGCAGCACAGATACGCAGTATTTT. This sequence encodes CASSPQGSTDTQYF. V is TRBV18 and J is TRBJ2-3; D is uncertain. Per the germline V gene, CDR1 is KGHSH and CDR2 is LQKENI. Trimming removed 1 base from V and 0 bases from J, with 5 bases in between. The CDR3 covers 14 residues.

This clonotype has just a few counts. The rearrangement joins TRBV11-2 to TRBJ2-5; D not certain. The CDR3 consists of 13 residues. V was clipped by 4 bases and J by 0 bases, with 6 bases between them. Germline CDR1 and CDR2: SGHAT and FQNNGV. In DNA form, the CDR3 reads TGTGCCAGCAGCTGGGTCTACCAAGAGACCCAGTACTTC. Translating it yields CASSWVYQETQYF. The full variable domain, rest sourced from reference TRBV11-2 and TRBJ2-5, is EAGVAQSPRYKIIEKRQSVAFWCNPISGHATLYWYQQILGQGPKLLIQFQNNGVVDDSQLPKDRFSAERLKGVDSTLKIQPAKLEDSAVYLCASSWVYQETQYFGPGTRLLVL.

CDR3 sequence (DNA): TGCGCCAGCAGCAATCTGGCGGGACGCGAGAACAATGAGCAGTTCTTC. This codes for CASSNLAGRENNEQFF. V usage is TRBV4-1 and J usage is TRBJ2-1; possible D gene TRBD2, 6 bases. Trimming cost V 5 bases and J 5 bases, with 19 bases left between them. Germline CDR1 and CDR2: MGHRA and YSYEKL. CDR3 length: 16 residues.

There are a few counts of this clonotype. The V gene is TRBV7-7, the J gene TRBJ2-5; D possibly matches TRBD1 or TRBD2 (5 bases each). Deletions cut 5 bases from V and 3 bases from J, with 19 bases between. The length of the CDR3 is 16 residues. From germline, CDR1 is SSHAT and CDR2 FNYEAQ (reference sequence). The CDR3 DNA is TGTGCCAGCAGCGAACACCCGTCCGGGGCCAAAGAGACCCAGTACTTC. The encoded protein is CASSEHPSGAKETQYF.

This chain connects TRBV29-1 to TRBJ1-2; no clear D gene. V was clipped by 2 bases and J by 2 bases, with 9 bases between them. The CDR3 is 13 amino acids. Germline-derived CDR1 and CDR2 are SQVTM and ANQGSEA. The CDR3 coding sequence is TGCAGCGTTGAAACTGTTACCAACTATGGCTACACCTTC. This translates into CSVETVTNYGYTF.

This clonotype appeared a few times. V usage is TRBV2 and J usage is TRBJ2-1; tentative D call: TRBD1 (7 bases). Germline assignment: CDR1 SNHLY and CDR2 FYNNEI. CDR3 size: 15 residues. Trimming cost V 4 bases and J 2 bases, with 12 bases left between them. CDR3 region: CASSAEGTAYNEQFF. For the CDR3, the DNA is TGTGCCAGCAGTGCGGAGGGGACAGCCTACAATGAGCAGTTCTTC.

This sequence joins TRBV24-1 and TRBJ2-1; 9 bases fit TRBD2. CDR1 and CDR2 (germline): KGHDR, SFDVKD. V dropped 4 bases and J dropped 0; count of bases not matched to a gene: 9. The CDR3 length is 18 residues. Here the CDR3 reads CATSESSFSGSSYNEQFF. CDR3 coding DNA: TGTGCCACCAGTGAATCTTCCTTTAGCGGGAGCTCCTACAATGAGCAGTTCTTC.

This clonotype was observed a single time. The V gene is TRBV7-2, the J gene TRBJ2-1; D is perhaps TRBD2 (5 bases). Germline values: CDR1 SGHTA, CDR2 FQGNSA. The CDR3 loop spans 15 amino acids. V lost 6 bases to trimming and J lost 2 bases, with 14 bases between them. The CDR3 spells CASRRSDGAYNEQFF. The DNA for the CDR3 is TGTGCCAGCAGGCGTAGCGACGGGGCCTACAATGAGCAGTTCTTC.

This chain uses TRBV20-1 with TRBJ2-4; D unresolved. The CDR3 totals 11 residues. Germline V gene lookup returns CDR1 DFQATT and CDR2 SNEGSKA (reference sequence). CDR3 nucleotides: TGCGCCTGGCTAGCCAAAAACATTCAGTACTTC. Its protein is CAWLAKNIQYF.

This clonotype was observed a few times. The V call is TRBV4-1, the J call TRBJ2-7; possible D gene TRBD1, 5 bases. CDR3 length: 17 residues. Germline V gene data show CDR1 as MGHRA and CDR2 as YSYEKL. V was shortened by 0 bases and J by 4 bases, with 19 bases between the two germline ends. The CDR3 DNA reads TGCGCCAGCAGCCAAGATATCAACGTGGGCGCAGGGTACGAGCAGTACGTC. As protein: CASSQDINVGAGYEQYV.